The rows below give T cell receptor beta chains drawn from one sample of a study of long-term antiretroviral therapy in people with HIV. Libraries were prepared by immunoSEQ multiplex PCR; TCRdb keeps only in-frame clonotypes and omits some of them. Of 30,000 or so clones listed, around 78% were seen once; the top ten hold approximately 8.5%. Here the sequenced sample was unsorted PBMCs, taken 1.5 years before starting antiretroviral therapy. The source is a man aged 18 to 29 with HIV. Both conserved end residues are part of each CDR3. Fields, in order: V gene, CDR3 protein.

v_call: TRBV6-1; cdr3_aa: CASSGSGGTNTGELFF
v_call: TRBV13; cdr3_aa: CASSLGWQPYEQYF
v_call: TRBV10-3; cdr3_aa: CAISEPNYEQFF
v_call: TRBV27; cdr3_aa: CASKKTGDYNEQFF
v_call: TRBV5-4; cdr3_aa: CASSLDLAGKEETQYF
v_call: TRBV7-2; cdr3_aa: CASSRTSGGETQYF
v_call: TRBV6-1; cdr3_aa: CASSEIQTGGYDEQYF
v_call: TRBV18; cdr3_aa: CASSPPGGRYEQYF
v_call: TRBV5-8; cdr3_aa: CASSALGAEEQYF
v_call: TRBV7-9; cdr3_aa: CASSLGRGPTGDGYTF
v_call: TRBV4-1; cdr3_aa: CASSRDRDRGPINYGYTF
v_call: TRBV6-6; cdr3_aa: CASSSDSYTEAFF
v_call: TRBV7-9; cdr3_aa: CASSLGGGTEAFF
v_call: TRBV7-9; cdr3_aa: CASSLGGQGTDTQYF
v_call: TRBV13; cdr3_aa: CASSPRQAVNTEAFF
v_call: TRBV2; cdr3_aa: CASSGKAPLRRQETQYF
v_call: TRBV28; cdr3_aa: CASSSVTSGSLYEQYF
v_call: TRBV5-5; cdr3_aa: CASSLGFGGQETQYF
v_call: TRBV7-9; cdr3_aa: CASSTTPYGYYEQYF
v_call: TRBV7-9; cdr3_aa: CASSPTPGRDLGAGELFF
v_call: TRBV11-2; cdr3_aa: CASSLDYRGAINGYTF
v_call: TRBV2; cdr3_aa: CASTQERVSYEQYF
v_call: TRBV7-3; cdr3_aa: CASSLTGNNEQFF
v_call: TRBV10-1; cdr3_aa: CASSDDSYNEQFF
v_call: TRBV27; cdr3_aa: CASRDPYDYSPLHF
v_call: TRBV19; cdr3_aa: CASSIGTQETQYF
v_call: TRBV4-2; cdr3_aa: CASSQRGSGNEKLFF
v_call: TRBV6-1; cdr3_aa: CASSGRINQPQHF
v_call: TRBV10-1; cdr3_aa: CASSKGQSSTDTQYF
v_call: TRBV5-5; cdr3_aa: CASSLGDSGNTIYF
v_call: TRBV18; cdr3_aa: CASSPPNRHRFVYEQYF
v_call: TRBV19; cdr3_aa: CARYRGQGVEAFF
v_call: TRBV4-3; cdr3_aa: CASSQDRRNYGYTF
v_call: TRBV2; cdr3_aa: CASSSLPGSYEQYF
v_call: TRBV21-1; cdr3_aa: CASSKEGTGEVEQYF
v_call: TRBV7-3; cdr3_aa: CASSPLGASGDNEQFF
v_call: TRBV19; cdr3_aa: CASSMFGGPLNTEAFF
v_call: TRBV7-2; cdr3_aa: CASSLVGGTQGQSYEQYF
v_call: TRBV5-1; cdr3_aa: CASSLRDINEKLFF
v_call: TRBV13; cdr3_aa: CASSMGQGNTEAFF
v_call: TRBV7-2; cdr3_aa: CASSSGLAGGPSETQYF